These 20 T cell receptor beta chains originate from one sample sequenced in a study of cytomegalovirus exposure and HLA in healthy donors. 60 Vbeta and 13 Jbeta primers were used in PCR. The method was immunoSEQ multiplex PCR; TCRdb's version includes in-frame clones alone and lacks a portion of them. The table records roughly 170,000 clones, roughly 84% of them present only once. The material sequenced was PBMCs. The receptors derive from a man aged 30-40 years in good health and CMV-seronegative.

The CDR3 region has the DNA TGTGCCAGCAGTTTTGTGACTAGTGGGGGGAATGAGCAGTTCTTC. This encodes CASSFVTSGGNEQFF. The chain has TRBV27 and TRBJ2-1; the D gene is possibly TRBD2 (6 bases). There are 15 residues in the CDR3. V was clipped by 3 bases and J by 7 bases, with 16 bases between them. The germline CDR1 and CDR2 sequences are MNHEY and SMNVEV (reference sequence).

In DNA form, the CDR3 reads TGCGCCAGCAGCCCAGGGACAGGGCACTACGAGCAGTACTTC. It translates to CASSPGTGHYEQYF. The chain has TRBV5-1 and TRBJ2-7; 9 bases map to TRBD1. Germline lookup yields CDR1 SGHRS and CDR2 YFSETQ. The CDR3 runs to 14 residues. V gave up 4 bases and J gave up 3 bases; unmatched junction bases: 5.

The rearrangement joins TRBV7-3 to TRBJ1-1; D remains ambiguous. Germline CDR1 SGHTA, CDR2 FQGTGA. V was clipped by 4 bases and J by 1 base, with 10 bases between them. The CDR3 totals 14 residues. The CDR3 DNA is TGTGCCAGCAGCTCGGGTGGAGCGAACACTGAAGCTTTCTTT. Protein product: CASSSGGANTEAFF.

This clone has just a few counts. The V and J genes are TRBV12-2 and TRBJ1-1; the D segment call TRBD1 is taken from the table without a DNA check. TRBV12-2 is assigned pseudogene status. The CDR3 spans 15 residues. DNA for the CDR3: TGTGCAAGTCGCTTAGTAGGACAGACGTCCACTGAAGCTTTCTTT. Encoded protein: CASRLVGQTSTEAFF.

The rearrangement joins TRBV4-2 to TRBJ2-1; 9 bases map to TRBD1. Germline loops: CDR1 LGHNA, CDR2 YNFKEQ. The trim removed 2 bases at V and 8 bases at J, leaving 10 bases unmatched. This CDR3 spans 16 amino acids. The CDR3 spells CASSQRSGQGFDEQFF. CDR3 bases: TGTGCCAGCAGCCAAAGGTCCGGACAGGGGTTCGATGAGCAGTTCTTC.

The chain has TRBV28 and TRBJ2-3; 8 bases align to TRBD2. This CDR3 contains 18 residues. The J segment lost 5 bases and the V segment lost 2 bases, leaving 15 bases of the junction unmatched. The germline V gene encodes CDR1 MDHEN and CDR2 SYDVKM. CDR3 in DNA: TGTGCCAGCAGTTTAAAAATTTGGGGCGGGGGGTCGGGAGATACGCAGTATTTT. It specifies CASSLKIWGGGSGDTQYF.

The chain combines TRBV19 with TRBJ1-4; perhaps TRBD1 as D (5 bases). The germline V gene has CDR1 LNHDA and CDR2 SQIVND (reference sequence). The CDR3 length is 15 residues. V shed 6 bases and J shed 3 bases, with 14 bases lying between them. CDR3 nucleotide sequence: TGTGCCAGTAGGACCCAGGGATCGGCTAATGAAAAACTGTTTTTT. Protein: CASRTQGSANEKLFF.

The DNA of the CDR3 is TGTGCCAGCAGTGAAACGGTAATGCAGGCTGAAGCTTTCTTT. This encodes CASSETVMQAEAFF. The chain links TRBV2 to TRBJ1-1, with unresolved D. Per the germline V gene, CDR1 is SNHLY and CDR2 is FYNNEI. V was pared by 2 bases and J by 6 bases, with 13 bases between. The CDR3 has 14 amino acids.

This sequence joins TRBV7-8 and TRBJ2-7, with 9 bases identical to TRBD2. The germline V gene has CDR1 SGHVS and CDR2 FQNEAQ. V shed 1 base, J shed 3 bases, and the junction held 4 bases outside the gene matches. This CDR3 region has 15 residues. As DNA, the CDR3 is TGTGCCAGCAGCTTAGTAGCTAGCGGGATCTACGAGCAGTACTTC. Translation gives CASSLVASGIYEQYF.

The chain is built from TRBV15 and TRBJ2-5; 7 bases are shared with TRBD2. Unmatched junction bases numbered 11, after V lost 1 base and J lost 6 bases. From germline, CDR1 is LNHNV and CDR2 YYDKDF (reference sequence). This CDR3 has 16 amino acids. The DNA for the CDR3 is TGTGCCACCAGCAGAGTCCCCGGACTAGGTACTAAGACCCAGTACTTC. The encoded protein is CATSRVPGLGTKTQYF.

V usage is TRBV6-6 and J usage is TRBJ2-3; possible D gene TRBD1, 5 bases. The CDR3 covers 10 residues. The V and J ends lost 10 bases and 6 bases respectively, with 8 bases between them. Germline CDR1 and CDR2: MNHNY and SVGAGI (reference sequence). The CDR3 sequence is CATSGDTQYF. CDR3 nucleotide sequence: TGTGCCACCTCAGGGGATACGCAGTATTTT.

V gene TRBV7-2 combines with J gene TRBJ2-1; 8 bases agree with TRBD1. The CDR3 totals 17 residues. V shed 8 bases and J 3 bases; nucleotides not matched to a gene: 15. Germline V gives CDR1 SGHTA, CDR2 FQGNSA. The DNA for the CDR3 is TGTGCCAGCGCTGGGCGCGGACAGGGAAGATTCTACAATGAGCAGTTCTTC. Protein sequence: CASAGRGQGRFYNEQFF.

The rearrangement uses TRBV6-1 and TRBJ2-5, with 10 bases fitting TRBD2. The V segment lost 8 bases and the J segment 9 bases; nucleotides outside the gene matches: 12. Germline CDR1 is MNHNS and CDR2 is SASEGT. The CDR3 covers 14 residues. The DNA of the CDR3 is TGTGCCAGCCCGGGGCTAGCGGGGGCAGGGGCCCAGTACTTC. Its translation is CASPGLAGAGAQYF.

This chain uses TRBV10-2 with TRBJ2-3; no reliable D call. Trimming shortened V by 0 bases and J by 0 bases, and 13 bases separated the two germline ends. Germline V gives CDR1 WSHSY, CDR2 SAAADI. The CDR3 length is 17 residues. The CDR3 DNA follows: TGCGCCAGCAGTGAGTCGGCTGTCAGTGCTAGCACAGATACGCAGTATTTT. The encoded protein is CASSESAVSASTDTQYF.

This chain links TRBV2 with TRBJ2-7; tentative D call: TRBD2 (5 bases). The CDR3 has 15 amino acids. Germline loops: CDR1 SNHLY, CDR2 FYNNEI. V was pared by 7 bases and J by 4 bases, with 20 bases between. CDR3 DNA sequence: TGTGCCAGCAATCCCGCCCGGGAAAGTCCATACGAGCAGTACTTC. This sequence encodes CASNPARESPYEQYF.

The CDR3, as DNA: TGTGCCAGCAGCCCCTCGAGGCGGGGGTCCTACACCGGGGAGCTGTTTTTT. It encodes CASSPSRRGSYTGELFF. This chain links TRBV4-2 with TRBJ2-2; 7 bases align to TRBD2. V shed 4 bases and J 3 bases; nucleotides not matched to a gene: 11. The CDR3 length is 17 residues. CDR1 and CDR2 (germline): LGHNA, YNFKEQ.

The chain links TRBV15 to TRBJ2-3; weak D call: TRBD2 (5 bases). CDR1 is LNHNV, CDR2 YYDKDF, per germline (reference sequence). Trimming took off 1 base at V and 1 base at J, with 15 bases between the two ends. The CDR3 is 17 residues long. The CDR3 loop is CATSRGPSGGGTDTQYF. DNA of the CDR3: TGTGCCACCAGCAGAGGCCCAAGCGGAGGAGGCACAGATACGCAGTATTTT. Full variable domain (rest looked up from reference TRBV15 and TRBJ2-3): DAMVIQNPRYQVTQFGKPVTLSCSQTLNHNVMYWYQQKSSQAPKLLFHYYDKDFNNEADTPDNFQSRRPNTSFCFLDIRSPGLGDTAMYLCATSRGPSGGGTDTQYFGPGTRLTVL.

V is TRBV6-5 and J is TRBJ1-2; the D gene is possibly TRBD1 (6 bases). The CDR3 loop spans 13 amino acids. V dropped 5 bases and J dropped 8 bases, with 15 bases sitting between them. CDR1 and CDR2 (germline): MNHEY, SVGAGI. The CDR3 region is CASSTDYRDGYTF. DNA for the CDR3: TGTGCCAGCAGTACCGATTACAGGGACGGCTACACCTTC.

Turning to this clone: The CDR3 does not end in the conserved phenylalanine or tryptophan, so this is likely a read error. The chain combines TRBV4-1 with TRBJ1-6, with 10 bases aligning to TRBD1. The CDR3 is 18 residues long. The V gene end was trimmed by 0 bases and the J gene end by 6 bases; junction bases not matched to a gene: 8. Germline V lookup: CDR1 MGHRA, CDR2 YSYEKL. The CDR3 spells CASSQEGRQGARNSPLHL. CDR3 nucleotide sequence: TGCGCCAGCAGCCAAGAGGGGAGACAGGGGGCCCGTAATTCACCCCTCCACCTT.

In regard to this clone: One end of the junction does not line up with germline, which may come from a read error. V and J are TRBV10-3 and TRBJ2-1, with D possibly TRBD2 on 6 matching bases. The CDR3 loop spans 13 amino acids. Germline V gene sequence: CDR1 ENHRY, CDR2 SYGVKD. The CDR3 nucleotides read TGTGCTAGCACCGGGAGCTCCTACGATGAGCAGTTCTTC. Translated, it gives CASTGSSYDEQFF.